One and the same sample provided the 23 T cell receptor beta chains below, sequenced in a study of T-cell reconstitution after alpha-beta-depleted transplantation in children. Unique molecular identifiers were incorporated during preparation of the TCRbeta library. TCRdb re-analysed the PCR reads in MiXCR, keeping a single row per CDR3 protein. The table lists about 260,000 distinct CDR3 sequences, just under 8.5% of them singletons. Sequenced here: PBMCs, mostly from graft donor cells, sampled 180 days after TCRalphabeta/CD19-depleted stem cell transplant. These receptors all stem from a male patient younger than 18 who had a stem cell transplant for acute lymphoblastic leukemia, so the T cells may come from the graft donor.

The table lists this clonotype with many counts. This chain connects TRBV12-3 or TRBV12-4 to TRBJ1-1; D remains unclear. The CDR3 spans 12 residues. The V gene lost 1 base and the J gene lost 4 bases, with 4 bases spanning the gap. In DNA form, the CDR3 reads TGTGCCAGCAGTTTAGGATCCACTGAAGCTTTCTTT. It translates to CASSLGSTEAFF.

As to this clonotype: A single base separates this from a much larger clone, so it may be a read error. The chain's CDR3 is CASSERGPMENEQYF. CDR3 DNA: TGTGCCAGCAGTGAACGGGGTCCCATGGAGAACGAGCAGTACTTC. The chain employs TRBV2 and TRBJ2-7; D is perhaps TRBD2 (5 bases). The CDR3 runs to 15 residues. The germline CDR1 and CDR2 sequences are SNHLY and FYNNEI. V was shortened by 2 bases and J by 5 bases, with 16 bases between the two germline ends.

This clonotype showed up many times. As DNA, the CDR3 is TGTGCCAGCAGTTCGGACCCGACCTCCACAGATACGCAGTATTTT. Encoded protein: CASSSDPTSTDTQYF. The genes are TRBV28 and TRBJ2-3, with D unclear. The CDR3 sequence is 15 residues long. Germline-derived CDR1 and CDR2 are MDHEN and SYDVKM. V was trimmed by 4 bases and J by 2 bases, leaving 13 bases between them.

This clonotype has a count of ten or more. The chain employs TRBV3-1 and TRBJ2-5; D remains ambiguous. The V end lost 1 base, the J end lost 5 bases, and 14 bases lay between the germline ends. Germline CDR1 LGHDT, CDR2 YNNKEL (reference sequence). The CDR3 covers 15 residues. The CDR3 DNA sequence: TGTGCCAGCAGCCAAGGAGGTACAGATCAGGAGACCCAGTACTTC. It yields the protein CASSQGGTDQETQYF.

This clonotype was observed at least ten times. The gene calls are TRBV20-1 and TRBJ2-1, with 12 bases identical to TRBD2. This CDR3 spans 15 amino acids. The J segment lost 6 bases and the V segment lost 5 bases, leaving 8 bases of the junction unmatched. Germline lookup yields CDR1 DFQATT and CDR2 SNEGSKA (reference sequence). Here the CDR3 reads CSASYLAGGSNEQFF. Here the CDR3 DNA reads TGCAGTGCTTCCTACCTAGCGGGAGGGAGCAATGAGCAGTTCTTC.

This clonotype was detected many times. This chain connects TRBV5-1 to TRBJ2-5; TRBD1 aligns across 9 bases. Unmatched junction bases numbered 6, after V lost 4 bases and J lost 11 bases. Germline loops: CDR1 SGHRS, CDR2 YFSETQ. The CDR3 runs 12 residues. CDR3 sequence (DNA): TGCGCCAGCAGCGTCGACAGGGGGGGTCAGTACTTC. Its protein product is CASSVDRGGQYF.

At least ten counts were recorded for this clonotype. The chain is built from TRBV3-1 and TRBJ2-1; D not certain. The CDR3 extends over 11 amino acids. V lost 0 bases and J lost 15, with 9 bases in between. Germline lookup yields CDR1 LGHDT and CDR2 YNNKEL (reference sequence). The CDR3: CASSQETHWFF. The CDR3 DNA follows: TGTGCCAGCAGCCAAGAAACCCACTGGTTCTTC.

To note about this clonotype: One base away lies a much larger clone, so this may be a sequencing read error. This rearrangement joins TRBV20-1 to TRBJ1-1; 7 positions match TRBD1. CDR1 DFQATT and CDR2 SNEGSKA come from the germline V gene (reference sequence). This CDR3 has 13 residues. CDR3 sequence (DNA): TGCAGAGCCCCACAGGGGATGAACACTGAAGCTTTCTTT. Its protein product is CRAPQGMNTEAFF.

This clonotype has at least ten counts. This CDR3 is CAISATAIGISYEQYF. The DNA of the CDR3 is TGTGCCATCAGTGCCACCGCGATCGGGATCTCCTACGAGCAGTACTTC. V and J are TRBV10-3 and TRBJ2-7, with D perhaps matching TRBD2 (5 bases). Germline V gene lookup returns CDR1 ENHRY and CDR2 SYGVKD. The germline V and J ends were trimmed by 4 bases and 0 bases, with 16 bases remaining between them. The CDR3 runs 16 residues.

This clonotype was picked up many times. This chain links TRBV5-1 with TRBJ2-2; 9 positions match TRBD2. This CDR3 contains 19 residues. Germline V gives CDR1 SGHRS, CDR2 YFSETQ. V lost 4 bases and J lost 1; bases outside the gene matches: 14. CDR3 nucleotides: TGCGCCAGCAGCCGAACCAGCGGGGGGAATTCTAAGAACACCGGGGAGCTGTTTTTT. Protein: CASSRTSGGNSKNTGELFF.

This clonotype was counted at least ten times. The V and J genes are TRBV11-2 and TRBJ2-7, with a possible D match to TRBD1 (5 bases). There are 14 residues in the CDR3. Per the germline V gene, CDR1 is SGHAT and CDR2 is FQNNGV. The V end lost 4 bases, the J end lost 2 bases, and 12 bases lay between the germline ends. The CDR3 sequence is CASSWRQLAYEQYF. CDR3 coding DNA: TGTGCCAGCAGCTGGCGACAGCTCGCCTACGAGCAGTACTTC.

In its sample, this clonotype was seen many times. The V gene is TRBV6-1, the J gene TRBJ2-7, with D possibly matching TRBD1 (6 bases). The germline V gene has CDR1 MNHNS and CDR2 SASEGT. With 6 bases removed from V and 2 bases from J, the gap between germline ends came to 17 bases. This CDR3 has 15 amino acids. Written as DNA, the CDR3 is TGTGCCAGCAGGCCCCTTACCGGGACACCCTACGAGCAGTACTTC. It translates to CASRPLTGTPYEQYF.

This clonotype was counted at least ten times. The chain combines TRBV7-3 with TRBJ2-6; possibly TRBD1 for D (6 bases). V shed 2 bases and J shed 1 base, with 12 bases lying between them. CDR3 length equals 17 residues. Germline V gene data show CDR1 as SGHTA and CDR2 as FQGTGA. The CDR3: CASSLWTVPSGANVLTF. The CDR3 DNA follows: TGTGCCAGCAGCTTATGGACAGTCCCTTCTGGGGCCAACGTCCTGACTTTC.

This clonotype was seen many times. The chain employs TRBV29-1 and TRBJ2-7, with D possibly being TRBD2 (5 bases). V was pared by 6 bases and J by 1 base, with 19 bases between. Germline V gene lookup returns CDR1 SQVTM and CDR2 ANQGSEA. This CDR3 region has 15 residues. The CDR3 bases are TGCAGCGTCGCTTCAAATAGCGAGCGGTCCTACGAGCAGTACTTC. Its protein product is CSVASNSERSYEQYF.

To note about this clonotype: This may come from a read error, since a much larger clone is one base off. This chain links TRBV5-8 with TRBJ2-7; D gene ambiguous. Trimming shortened V by 3 bases and J by 4 bases, and 14 bases separated the two germline ends. CDR1 and CDR2 from the germline V gene are SGHTS and YDEGEE. The length of the CDR3 is 14 residues. CDR3: CASSSLLVVYEQYF. Here the CDR3 DNA reads TGTGCCAGCAGCTCCCTCCTCGTAGTTTACGAGCAGTACTTC.

This clonotype came up many times. V and J are TRBV18 and TRBJ2-2; weak D call: TRBD2 (6 bases). Trimming removed 3 bases from V and 0 bases from J, with 11 bases in between. Germline V gene sequence: CDR1 KGHSH, CDR2 LQKENI. The CDR3 has 16 residues. The CDR3 is CASSPLATPNTGELFF. DNA for the CDR3: TGTGCCAGCTCACCGCTAGCGACACCGAACACCGGGGAGCTGTTTTTT.

This chain joins TRBV25-1 and TRBJ1-3, with D uncertain. The V end lost 4 bases, the J end lost 1 base, and 14 bases lay between the germline ends. The CDR3 has 16 amino acids. Per the germline V gene, CDR1 is MGHDK and CDR2 is SYGVNS. The CDR3 DNA reads as TGTGCCAGCAGTGGAGCCCGTTGGACTTCTGGAAACACCATATATTTT. This gives the protein CASSGARWTSGNTIYF.

This clonotype was recorded at least ten times. V and J are TRBV27 and TRBJ2-2; D unresolved. Germline CDR1 reads MNHEY; CDR2 reads SMNVEV (reference sequence). V was cut by 2 bases and J by 6 bases, with 7 bases left in between. There are 13 residues in the CDR3. CDR3: CASSLLRAGELFF. CDR3 nucleotide sequence: TGTGCCAGCAGTTTACTCCGGGCCGGGGAGCTGTTTTTT.

This clonotype has ten or more counts. The chain carries TRBV28 and TRBJ1-2, with D unclear. Trimming shortened V by 5 bases and J by 2 bases, and 3 bases separated the two germline ends. Germline assignment: CDR1 MDHEN and CDR2 SYDVKM. This CDR3 has 11 residues. The CDR3 nucleotides read TGTGCCAGCAGTAGGAACTATGGCTACACCTTC. Its translation: CASSRNYGYTF.

Ten or more counts support this clonotype. The chain employs TRBV28 and TRBJ1-2; 7 nucleotides align to TRBD1. This CDR3 comprises 14 residues. In germline, CDR1 is MDHEN, CDR2 SYDVKM. V dropped 8 bases and J dropped 1; count of bases not matched to a gene: 7. This chain's CDR3 is CASSGTEFNYGYTF. The CDR3 DNA follows: TGTGCCAGCTCCGGGACAGAATTTAACTATGGCTACACCTTC.

With regard to this clonotype: A read error may be the cause here, since a much bigger clone is one base away. The J gene is TRBJ2-2, the V gene TRBV27; D unclear. The CDR3 sequence is 13 residues long. The germline V gene encodes CDR1 MNHEY and CDR2 SMNVEV (reference sequence). The CDR3 DNA reads TGTGGCAGCAGTTTACTCCGGGCCGGGGAGCTGTTTTTT. It is translated as CGSSLLRAGELFF.

In this sample, this clonotype turned up many times. The V call is TRBV6-5, the J call TRBJ1-2, with TRBD1 as a possible D gene (5 bases). This CDR3 has 14 amino acids. The germline gives CDR1 MNHEY, CDR2 SVGAGI. Between the trimmed V and J ends, which lost 7 bases and 4 bases, there was a span of 16 bases. The CDR3 loop is CASNSPGTGYGYTF. CDR3 DNA: TGTGCCAGCAATTCCCCAGGGACGGGCTATGGCTACACCTTC.

This clonotype was recorded at least ten times. The rearrangement joins TRBV5-5 to TRBJ1-2; D remains ambiguous. The CDR3 is 14 residues long. V lost 1 base and J lost 0, with 7 bases in between. Germline V gives CDR1 SGHKS, CDR2 YYEKEE (reference sequence). In nucleotides, the CDR3 is TGTGCCAGCAGCTTGACTCCAACTAACTATGGCTACACCTTC. Amino acid sequence: CASSLTPTNYGYTF.